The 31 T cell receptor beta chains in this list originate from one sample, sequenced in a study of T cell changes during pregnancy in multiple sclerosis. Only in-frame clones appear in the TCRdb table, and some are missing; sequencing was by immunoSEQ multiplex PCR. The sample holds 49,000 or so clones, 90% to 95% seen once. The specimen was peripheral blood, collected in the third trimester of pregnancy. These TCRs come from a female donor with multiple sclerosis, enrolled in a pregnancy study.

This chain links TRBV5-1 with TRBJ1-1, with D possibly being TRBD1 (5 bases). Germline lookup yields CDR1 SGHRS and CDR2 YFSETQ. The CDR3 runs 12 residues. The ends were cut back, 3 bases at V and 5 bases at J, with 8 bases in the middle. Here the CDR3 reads CASSWGGTEAFF. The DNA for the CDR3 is TGCGCCAGCAGCTGGGGGGGGACTGAAGCTTTCTTT.

This chain's CDR3 is CASSVTSVSNQPQHF. CDR3 sequence (DNA): TGTGCCAGCAGTGTGACATCGGTGAGCAATCAGCCCCAGCATTTT. The chain employs TRBV2 and TRBJ1-5; D is undetermined. The CDR3 contains 15 residues. The germline V and J ends were trimmed by 4 bases and 1 base, with 11 bases remaining between them. Looked up from germline, CDR1 is SNHLY and CDR2 is FYNNEI.

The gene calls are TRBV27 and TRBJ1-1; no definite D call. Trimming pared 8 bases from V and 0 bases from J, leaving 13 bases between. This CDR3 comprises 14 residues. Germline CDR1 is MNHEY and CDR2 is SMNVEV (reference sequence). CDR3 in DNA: TGTGCCAGCTCTCCACAGTACATGAACACTGAAGCTTTCTTT. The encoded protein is CASSPQYMNTEAFF.

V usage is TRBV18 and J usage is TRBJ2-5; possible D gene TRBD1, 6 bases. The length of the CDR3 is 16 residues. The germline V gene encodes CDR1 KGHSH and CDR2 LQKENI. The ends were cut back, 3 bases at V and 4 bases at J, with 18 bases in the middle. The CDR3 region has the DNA TGTGCCAGCTCACCGGAGCAGGTCATAGGGGGAGAGACCCAGTACTTC. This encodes CASSPEQVIGGETQYF.

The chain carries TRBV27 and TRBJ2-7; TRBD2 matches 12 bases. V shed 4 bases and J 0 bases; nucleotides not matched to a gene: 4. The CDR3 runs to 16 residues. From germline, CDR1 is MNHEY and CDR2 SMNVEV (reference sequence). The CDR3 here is CASSSRTSGTSYEQYF. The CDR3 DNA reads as TGTGCCAGCAGTTCCCGGACTAGCGGGACCTCCTACGAGCAGTACTTC.

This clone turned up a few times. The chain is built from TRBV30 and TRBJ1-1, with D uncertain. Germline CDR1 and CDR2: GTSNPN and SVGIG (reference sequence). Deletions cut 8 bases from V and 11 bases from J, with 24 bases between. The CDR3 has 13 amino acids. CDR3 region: CAAVFGGRVGAFF. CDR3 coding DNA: TGTGCCGCCGTCTTCGGTGGGAGGGTGGGTGCTTTCTTT.

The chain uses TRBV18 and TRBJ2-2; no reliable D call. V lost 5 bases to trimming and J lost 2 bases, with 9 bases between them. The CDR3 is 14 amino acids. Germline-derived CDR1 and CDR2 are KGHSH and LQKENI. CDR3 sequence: CASSSTVNTGELFF. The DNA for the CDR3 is TGTGCCAGCTCATCAACTGTTAACACCGGGGAGCTGTTTTTT.

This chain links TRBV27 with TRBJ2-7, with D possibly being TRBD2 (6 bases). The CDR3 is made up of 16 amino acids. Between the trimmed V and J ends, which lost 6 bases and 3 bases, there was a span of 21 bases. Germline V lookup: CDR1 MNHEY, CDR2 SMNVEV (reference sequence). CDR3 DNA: TGTGCCAGCAGACCTTCCCCGGGAGCGAGGGACTACGAGCAGTACTTC. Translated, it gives CASRPSPGARDYEQYF.

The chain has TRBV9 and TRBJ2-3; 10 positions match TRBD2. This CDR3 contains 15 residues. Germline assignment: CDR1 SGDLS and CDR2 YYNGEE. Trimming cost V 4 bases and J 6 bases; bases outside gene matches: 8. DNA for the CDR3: TGTGCCAGCAGCCTAGGGACTAGCGAGTTTGATACGCAGTATTTT. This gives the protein CASSLGTSEFDTQYF. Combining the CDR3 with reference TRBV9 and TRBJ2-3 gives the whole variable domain DSGVTQTPKHLITATGQRVTLRCSPRSGDLSVYWYQQSLDQGLQFLIQYYNGEERAKGNILERFSAQQFPDLHSELNLSSLELGDSALYFCASSLGTSEFDTQYFGPGTRLTVL.

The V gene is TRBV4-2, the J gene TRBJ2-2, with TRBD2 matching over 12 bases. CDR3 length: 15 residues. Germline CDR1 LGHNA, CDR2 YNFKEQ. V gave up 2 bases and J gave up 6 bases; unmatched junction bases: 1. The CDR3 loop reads CASSQPSGRAGELFF. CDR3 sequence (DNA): TGTGCCAGCAGCCAACCTAGCGGGAGGGCCGGGGAGCTGTTTTTT.

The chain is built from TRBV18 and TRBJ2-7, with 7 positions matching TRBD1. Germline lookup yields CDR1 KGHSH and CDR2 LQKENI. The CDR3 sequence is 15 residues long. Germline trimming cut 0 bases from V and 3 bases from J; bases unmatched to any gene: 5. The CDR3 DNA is TGTGCCAGCTCACCACCGAGCGACAGGGTCTACGAGCAGTACTTC. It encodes CASSPPSDRVYEQYF.

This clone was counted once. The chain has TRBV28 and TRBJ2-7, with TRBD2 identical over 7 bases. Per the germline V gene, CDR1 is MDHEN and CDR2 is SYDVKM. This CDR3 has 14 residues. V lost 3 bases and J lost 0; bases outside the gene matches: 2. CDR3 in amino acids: CASSFGGSSYEQYF. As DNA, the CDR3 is TGTGCCAGCAGTTTCGGGGGGAGCTCCTACGAGCAGTACTTC.

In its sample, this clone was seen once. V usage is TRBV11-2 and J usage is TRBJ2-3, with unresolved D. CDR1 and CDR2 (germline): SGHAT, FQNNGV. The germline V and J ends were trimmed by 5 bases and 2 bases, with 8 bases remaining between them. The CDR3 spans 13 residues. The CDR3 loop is CASSTDPTDTQYF. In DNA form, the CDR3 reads TGTGCCAGCAGCACAGACCCCACAGATACGCAGTATTTT. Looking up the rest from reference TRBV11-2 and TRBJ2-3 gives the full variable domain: EAGVAQSPRYKIIEKRQSVAFWCNPISGHATLYWYQQILGQGPKLLIQFQNNGVVDDSQLPKDRFSAERLKGVDSTLKIQPAKLEDSAVYLCASSTDPTDTQYFGPGTRLTVL.

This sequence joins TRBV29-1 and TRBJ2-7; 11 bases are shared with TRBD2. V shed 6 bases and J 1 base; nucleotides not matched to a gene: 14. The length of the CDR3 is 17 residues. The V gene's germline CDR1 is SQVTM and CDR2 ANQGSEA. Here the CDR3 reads CSVVLAGAIAISYEQYF. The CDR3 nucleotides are TGCAGCGTCGTACTAGCGGGAGCGATAGCTATATCCTACGAGCAGTACTTC.

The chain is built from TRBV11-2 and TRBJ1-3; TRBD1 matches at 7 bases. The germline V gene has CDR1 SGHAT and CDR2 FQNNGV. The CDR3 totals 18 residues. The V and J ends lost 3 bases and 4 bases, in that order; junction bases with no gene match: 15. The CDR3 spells CASSFNSNRGQGGNTIYF. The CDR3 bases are TGTGCCAGCAGCTTCAACTCAAACAGGGGCCAGGGGGGAAACACCATATATTTT.

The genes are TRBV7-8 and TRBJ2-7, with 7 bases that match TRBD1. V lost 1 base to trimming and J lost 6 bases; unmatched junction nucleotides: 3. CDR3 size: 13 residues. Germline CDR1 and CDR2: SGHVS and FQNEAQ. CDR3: CASSLEGASEQYF. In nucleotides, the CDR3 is TGTGCCAGCAGCTTAGAGGGGGCCTCCGAGCAGTACTTC.

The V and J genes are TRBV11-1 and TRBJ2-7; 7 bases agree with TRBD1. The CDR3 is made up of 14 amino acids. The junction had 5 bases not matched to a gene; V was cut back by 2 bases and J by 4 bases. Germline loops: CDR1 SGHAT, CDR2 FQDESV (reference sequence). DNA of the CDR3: TGTGCCAGCAGCTTAACAGGGGATCCTTACGAGCAGTACTTC. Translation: CASSLTGDPYEQYF.

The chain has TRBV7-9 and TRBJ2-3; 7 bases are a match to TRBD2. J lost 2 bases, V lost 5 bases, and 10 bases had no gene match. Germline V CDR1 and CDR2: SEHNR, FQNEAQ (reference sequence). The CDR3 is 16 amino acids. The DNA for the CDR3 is TGTGCCAGCAGCGAGATGGGCGGGAGCGACACAGATACGCAGTATTTT. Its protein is CASSEMGGSDTDTQYF.

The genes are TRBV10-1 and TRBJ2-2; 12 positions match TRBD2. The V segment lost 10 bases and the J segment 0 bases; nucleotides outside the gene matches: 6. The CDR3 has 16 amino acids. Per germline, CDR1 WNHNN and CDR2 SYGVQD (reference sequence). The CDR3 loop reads CAISGLAGPNTGELFF. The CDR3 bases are TGCGCCATCTCGGGACTAGCGGGTCCGAACACCGGGGAGCTGTTTTTT.

In nucleotides, the CDR3 is TGCGCCAGCAGCCGCGGGACTAGCGGAAACACAGATACGCAGTATTTT. Translating it yields CASSRGTSGNTDTQYF. The rearrangement links TRBV5-1 to TRBJ2-3; 11 nucleotides line up with TRBD2. Trimming took 4 bases from V and 2 from J; bases not matched to a gene: 6. This CDR3 contains 16 residues. Germline V gene lookup returns CDR1 SGHRS and CDR2 YFSETQ.

The CDR3 bases are TGTGCCAGCAGCCAAGAACCGGGAGGCTCCTACAATGAGCAGTTCTTC. It codes for CASSQEPGGSYNEQFF. V usage is TRBV4-2 and J usage is TRBJ2-1; TRBD2 matches at 7 bases. V lost 0 bases, J lost 0 bases, and 2 bases stayed unmatched. The CDR3 is made up of 16 amino acids. Germline CDR1 reads LGHNA; CDR2 reads YNFKEQ.

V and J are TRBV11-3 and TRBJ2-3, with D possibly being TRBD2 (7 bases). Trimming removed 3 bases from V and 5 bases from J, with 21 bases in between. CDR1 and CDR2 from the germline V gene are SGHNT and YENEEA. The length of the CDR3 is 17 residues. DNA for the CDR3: TGTGCCAGCAGCTTCCCCGGGCTAGCGGAGGGGGAAGATACGCAGTATTTT. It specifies CASSFPGLAEGEDTQYF.

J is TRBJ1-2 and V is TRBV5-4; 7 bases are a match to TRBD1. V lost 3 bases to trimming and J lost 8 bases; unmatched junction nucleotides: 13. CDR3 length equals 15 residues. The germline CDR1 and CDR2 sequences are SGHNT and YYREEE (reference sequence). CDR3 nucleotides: TGTGCCAGCAGCTCTTCATTCAGGGAAGGGGGCGGCTACACCTTC. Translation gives CASSSSFREGGGYTF. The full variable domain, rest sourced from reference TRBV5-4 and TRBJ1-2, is ETGVTQSPTHLIKTRGQQVTLRCSSQSGHNTVSWYQQALGQGPQFIFQYYREEENGRGNFPPRFSGLQFPNYSSELNVNALELDDSALYLCASSSSFREGGGYTFGSGTRLTVV.

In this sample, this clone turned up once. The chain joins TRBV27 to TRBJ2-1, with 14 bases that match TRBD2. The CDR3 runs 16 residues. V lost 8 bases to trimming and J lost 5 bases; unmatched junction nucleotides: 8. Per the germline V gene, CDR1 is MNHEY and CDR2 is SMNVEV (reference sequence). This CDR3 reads CASAGLAGVSHNEQFF. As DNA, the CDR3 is TGTGCCAGCGCGGGACTAGCGGGAGTTAGTCACAATGAGCAGTTCTTC.

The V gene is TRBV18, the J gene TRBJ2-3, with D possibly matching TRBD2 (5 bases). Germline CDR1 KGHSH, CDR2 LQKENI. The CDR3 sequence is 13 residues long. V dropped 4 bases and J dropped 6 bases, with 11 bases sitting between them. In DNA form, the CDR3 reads TGTGCCAGCTCACTCGATAGCGTGGATACGCAGTATTTT. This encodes CASSLDSVDTQYF. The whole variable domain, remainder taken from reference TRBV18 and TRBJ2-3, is NAGVMQNPRHLVRRRGQEARLRCSPMKGHSHVYWYRQLPEEGLKFMVYLQKENIIDESGMPKERFSAEFPKEGPSILRIQQVVRGDSAAYFCASSLDSVDTQYFGPGTRLTVL.

CDR3 in DNA: TGTGCCAGCACCACAGGGGCCTCTGGGGCCAACGTCCTGACTTTC. It yields the protein CASTTGASGANVLTF. This chain connects TRBV28 to TRBJ2-6; the match to TRBD1 covers 7 bases. The CDR3 consists of 15 residues. Losses at the gene ends were 7 bases for V and 0 bases for J; bases not matched to a gene: 3. Germline V gives CDR1 MDHEN, CDR2 SYDVKM.

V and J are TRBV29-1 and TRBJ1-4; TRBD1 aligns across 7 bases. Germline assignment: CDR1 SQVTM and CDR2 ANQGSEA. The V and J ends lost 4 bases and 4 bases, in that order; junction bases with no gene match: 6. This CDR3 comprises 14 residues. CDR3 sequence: CSVVGTANNEKLFF. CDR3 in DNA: TGCAGCGTTGTTGGGACAGCCAATAATGAAAAACTGTTTTTT.

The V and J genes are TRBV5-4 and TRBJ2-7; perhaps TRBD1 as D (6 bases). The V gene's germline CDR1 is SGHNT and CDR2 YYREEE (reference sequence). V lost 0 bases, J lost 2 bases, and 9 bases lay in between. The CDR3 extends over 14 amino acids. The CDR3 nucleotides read TGTGCCAGCAGCTTGGATGGGGGCCCCTACGAGCAGTACTTC. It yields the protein CASSLDGGPYEQYF.

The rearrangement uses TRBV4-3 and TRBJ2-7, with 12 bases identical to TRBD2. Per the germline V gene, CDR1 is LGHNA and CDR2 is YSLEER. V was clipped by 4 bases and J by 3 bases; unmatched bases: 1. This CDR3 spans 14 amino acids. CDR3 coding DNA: TGCGCCAGCAGCCGGGGACTAGCGGGCTACGAGCAGTACTTC. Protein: CASSRGLAGYEQYF.

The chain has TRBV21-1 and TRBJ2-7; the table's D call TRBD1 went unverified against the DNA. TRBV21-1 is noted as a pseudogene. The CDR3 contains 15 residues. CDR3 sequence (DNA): TGTGCCAGCAGCAAAGGTTTCAGGGGGTTTTACGAGCAGTACTTC. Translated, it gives CASSKGFRGFYEQYF.

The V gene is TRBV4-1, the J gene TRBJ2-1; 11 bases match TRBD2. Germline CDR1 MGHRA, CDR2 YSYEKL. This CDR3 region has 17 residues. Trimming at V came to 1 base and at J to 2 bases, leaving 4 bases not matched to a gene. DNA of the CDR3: TGCGCCAGCAGCCAAGCATTAGCGGGAGGGCCCTACAATGAGCAGTTCTTC. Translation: CASSQALAGGPYNEQFF.